This is a list of T cell receptor beta chains from one sample in a study of T cells after yellow fever vaccination. TCRdb reprocessed the 5' RACE reads via MiXCR and lists one record per CDR3 protein. The sample yields approximately 510,000 distinct CDR3 sequences, 21% seen once. The sample in question was PBMCs, obtained approximately 20 days after the first yellow fever vaccination. These TCRs come from a young man who received the YFV17D yellow fever vaccine. The CDR3 runs from the conserved cysteine through the conserved F or W. The D gene is left open where the match is weak. Clone size is stated in some rows and not others, as once, few, many or a class when expanded.

TRBD1	TRBV20-1	TRBJ1-2	few	TGCAGTGCTATCCCCAGAACAGGGGTAGGGTTCGATGGCTACACCTTC	CSAIPRTGVGFDGYTF
NA	TRBV12-3/TRBV12-4	TRBJ2-3	few	TGTGCCAGCAGGCCCCGGGGAGGTGATACGCAGTATTTT	CASRPRGGDTQYF
TRBD2	TRBV9	TRBJ2-3	many	TGTGCCAGCAGCTCGGCTAGCGGGGGTGCAGATACGCAGTATTTT	CASSSASGGADTQYF
NA	TRBV7-2	TRBJ1-2	NA	TGTGCCAGCAGCTTAGAGTCCAGGGACTATGGCTACACCTTC	CASSLESRDYGYTF
NA	TRBV12-3/TRBV12-4	TRBJ2-3	NA	TGTGCCAGCAGTTTAATCAGTGCCAGCCGAGATACGCAGTATTTT	CASSLISASRDTQYF
NA	TRBV3-1	TRBJ1-2	NA	TGTGCCAGCAGCCAAGATGCAGGGAACTATGGCTACACCTTC	CASSQDAGNYGYTF
NA	TRBV7-2	TRBJ1-5	NA	TGTGCCAGCAGCGCCAACGCAGTTTATAGCAATCAGCCCCAGCATTTT	CASSANAVYSNQPQHF
NA	TRBV19	TRBJ2-3	NA	TGTGCCAGTAGTATTTCGGCTAGCACAGATACGCAGTATTTT	CASSISASTDTQYF
NA	TRBV6-4	TRBJ2-2	many	TGTGCCAGCAGTCAGGGGGGATACACCGGGGAGCTGTTTTTT	CASSQGGYTGELFF
NA	TRBV7-2	TRBJ2-3	NA	TGTGCCAGCAGCTACCAGTCGGGGGGCACAGATACGCAGTATTTT	CASSYQSGGTDTQYF
NA	TRBV20-1	TRBJ2-5	NA	TGCAGTGCTCGGGGTGAGGAGGGAGAGACCCAGTACTTC	CSARGEEGETQYF
NA	TRBV7-2	TRBJ2-7	NA	TGTGCCAGCAGCTTTTCGGAATCCTACGAGCAGTACTTC	CASSFSESYEQYF
TRBD1	TRBV6-4	TRBJ1-2	NA	TGTGCCAGCAGTGACAACCCCGGGACAGGGGACTATGGCTACACCTTC	CASSDNPGTGDYGYTF
TRBD1	TRBV5-1	TRBJ1-1	NA	TGCGCCAGCAGCTTACAGGGGTTGAGCACTGAAGCTTTCTTT	CASSLQGLSTEAFF
NA	TRBV7-3	TRBJ1-1	many	TGTGCCAGCAGCCTGGGTCCAGCGAACACTGAAGCTTTCTTT	CASSLGPANTEAFF
NA	TRBV5-1	TRBJ1-1	many	TGCGCCAGCAGCTTGCAACGGAACACTGAAGCTTTCTTT	CASSLQRNTEAFF
NA	TRBV20-1	TRBJ2-5	NA	TGCAGTGCCCCAGGTGAAGGGCGGGAGACCCAGTACTTC	CSAPGEGRETQYF
NA	TRBV28	TRBJ2-1	few	TGTGCCAGCAGTTTTGGGGGACTTTCTTACAATGAGCAGTTCTTC	CASSFGGLSYNEQFF
NA	TRBV11-2	TRBJ1-2	many	TGTGCCAGCAGCCCGTTAGAGAACTATGGCTACACCTTC	CASSPLENYGYTF
TRBD2	TRBV5-1	TRBJ2-1	few	TGCGCCAGCGGGTTAGCGGGGGGCAGTTTAAATGAGCAGTTCTTC	CASGLAGGSLNEQFF
TRBD1	TRBV6-2/TRBV6-3	TRBJ2-6	few	TGTGCCAGCAGTGGATCAGGGGGCGCTGGGGCCAACGTCCTGACTTTC	CASSGSGGAGANVLTF
NA	TRBV7-8	TRBJ2-3	NA	TGTGCCAGCAGCTCGGGAGTACATACGCAGTATTTT	CASSSGVHTQYF
TRBD1	TRBV11-2	TRBJ1-2	NA	TGTGCCAGCAGCTGGGGACAGGGGGCTAACTATGGCTACACCTTC	CASSWGQGANYGYTF
NA	TRBV28	TRBJ2-4	few	TGTGCCTCCTCGATCAGACAGCAAAACATTCAGTACTTC	CASSIRQQNIQYF